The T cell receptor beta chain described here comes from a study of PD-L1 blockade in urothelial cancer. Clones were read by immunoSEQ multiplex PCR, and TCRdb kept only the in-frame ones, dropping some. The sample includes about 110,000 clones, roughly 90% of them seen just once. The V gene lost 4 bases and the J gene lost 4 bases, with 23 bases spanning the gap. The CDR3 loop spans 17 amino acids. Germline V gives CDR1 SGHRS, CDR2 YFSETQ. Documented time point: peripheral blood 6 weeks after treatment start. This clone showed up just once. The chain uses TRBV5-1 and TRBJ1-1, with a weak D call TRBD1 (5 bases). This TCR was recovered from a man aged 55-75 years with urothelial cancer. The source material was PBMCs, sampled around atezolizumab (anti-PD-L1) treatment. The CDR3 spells CASSLNPTVGGGTEAFF. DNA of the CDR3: TGCGCCAGCAGCCTCAATCCAACCGTCGGGGGGGGCACTGAAGCTTTCTTT.